The 26 T cell receptor beta chains presented below share a single source sample, sequenced in a study of cytomegalovirus exposure and HLA in healthy donors. A multiplex PCR was run with 60 Vbeta primers and 13 Jbeta primers. Measured with immunoSEQ multiplex PCR; TCRdb has only the in-frame clones, and not every one. This sample has approximately 90,000 clones; roughly 80% occur once, and the top ten carry roughly 2%. Sequencing was carried out using PBMCs. These receptors were taken from a middle-aged man in good health and CMV-seronegative.

DNA for the CDR3: TGTGCCAGCAGCGTAGTTAGGGGTAGAACGAACTATGGCTACACCTTC. Encoded protein: CASSVVRGRTNYGYTF. This chain connects TRBV9 to TRBJ1-2, with D perhaps matching TRBD1 (5 bases). There are 16 residues in the CDR3. V lost 0 bases and J lost 2, with 14 bases in between. From germline, CDR1 is SGDLS and CDR2 YYNGEE.

J is TRBJ1-1 and V is TRBV7-3; D possibly corresponds to TRBD1 (5 bases). The CDR3 runs 13 residues. Germline V CDR1 and CDR2: SGHTA, FQGTGA. V lost 5 bases to trimming and J lost 5 bases, with 12 bases between them. The CDR3 is CASSKKTETEAFF. DNA for the CDR3: TGTGCCAGCAGCAAAAAGACAGAAACTGAAGCTTTCTTT.

The chain recombines TRBV5-1 with TRBJ2-5; D might be TRBD2 (6 bases). Germline V lookup: CDR1 SGHRS, CDR2 YFSETQ. V was clipped by 2 bases and J by 2 bases, with 10 bases between them. CDR3 length: 14 residues. The DNA of the CDR3 is TGCGCCAGCAGCTTAGGACTAACGCAAGAGACCCAGTACTTC. Its protein product is CASSLGLTQETQYF.

This chain uses TRBV4-1 with TRBJ2-7; 10 bases are shared with TRBD1. Germline assignment: CDR1 MGHRA and CDR2 YSYEKL. The V gene end was trimmed by 5 bases and the J gene end by 3 bases; junction bases not matched to a gene: 1. This CDR3 comprises 13 residues. The DNA of the CDR3 is TGCGCCAGCAGCGGGGACAGGGGCTACGAGCAGTACTTC. It encodes CASSGDRGYEQYF.

Remarks on this clone: One end of the junction is discordant with germline, which a read error may explain. The rearrangement uses TRBV7-9 and TRBJ2-7; no firm D call. CDR1 and CDR2 from the germline V gene are SEHNR and FQNEAQ (reference sequence). CDR3 size: 10 residues. This CDR3 is CSSSIGEQYF. The DNA of the CDR3 is TGTTCCAGCAGTATCGGCGAGCAGTACTTC. Full variable domain (missing parts from reference TRBV7-9 and TRBJ2-7): DTGVSQNPRHKITKRGQNVTFRCDPISEHNRLYWYRQTLGQGPEFLTYFQNEAQLEKSRLLSDRFSAERPKGSFSTLEIQRTEQGDSAMYLCSSSIGEQYFGPGTRLTVT.

V and J are TRBV25-1 and TRBJ2-3; 7 positions match TRBD2. Trimming took 6 bases from V and 0 from J; bases not matched to a gene: 12. Looked up from germline, CDR1 is MGHDK and CDR2 is SYGVNS. The length of the CDR3 is 17 residues. The CDR3 sequence is CASSASPGLPSTDTQYF. The CDR3 region has the DNA TGTGCCAGCAGCGCTTCCCCGGGACTACCTAGCACAGATACGCAGTATTTT.

This clone was seen more than once but under ten times. V is TRBV18 and J is TRBJ1-4; no reliable D call. CDR1 and CDR2 from the germline V gene are KGHSH and LQKENI. The CDR3 has 15 residues. Deletions cut 0 bases from V and 0 bases from J, with 5 bases between. For the CDR3, the DNA is TGTGCCAGCTCACCACCGGAGGCAACTAATGAAAAACTGTTTTTT. This sequence encodes CASSPPEATNEKLFF.

CDR3 region: CASRRQSDNYGYTF. CDR3 DNA: TGTGCCAGCAGACGACAGTCCGATAACTATGGCTACACCTTC. V and J are TRBV27 and TRBJ1-2; tentative D call: TRBD1 (5 bases). V lost 6 bases and J 1 base, leaving 12 bases between the germline ends. Germline lookup yields CDR1 MNHEY and CDR2 SMNVEV (reference sequence). The CDR3 totals 14 residues.

The chain carries TRBV9 and TRBJ1-1, with D perhaps TRBD1 (6 bases). Germline loops: CDR1 SGDLS, CDR2 YYNGEE. Trimming cost V 3 bases and J 0 bases, with 15 bases left between them. The CDR3 length is 16 residues. The chain's CDR3 is CASSEGGRRVNTEAFF. The DNA for the CDR3 is TGTGCCAGCAGCGAGGGGGGGAGGCGGGTGAACACTGAAGCTTTCTTT.

V is TRBV13 and J is TRBJ1-5; 8 bases are shared with TRBD1. Germline trimming cut 5 bases from V and 3 bases from J; bases unmatched to any gene: 9. Germline lookup yields CDR1 PRHDT and CDR2 FYEKMQ (reference sequence). This CDR3 region has 16 residues. CDR3 bases: TGTGCCAGCAGCATTTGGGACAGGCGATACAATCAGCCCCAGCATTTT. Translated, it gives CASSIWDRRYNQPQHF.

The rearrangement uses TRBV6-5 and TRBJ2-2, with TRBD2 identical over 11 bases. The CDR3 is made up of 15 amino acids. Germline V gene data show CDR1 as MNHEY and CDR2 as SVGAGI. V dropped 6 bases and J dropped 7; count of bases not matched to a gene: 7. DNA of the CDR3: TGTGCCAGCAGCCCGACTAGCGGGATGATCGGGGAGCTGTTTTTT. The encoded protein is CASSPTSGMIGELFF.

CDR3 DNA sequence: TGTGCCAGCACTACCGGGACAGGGGGTGTCGGTGGCTACACCTTC. Its protein is CASTTGTGGVGGYTF. The V and J genes are TRBV6-5 and TRBJ1-2, with 11 bases aligning to TRBD1. Germline trimming cut 7 bases from V and 7 bases from J; bases unmatched to any gene: 11. This CDR3 has 15 amino acids. The V gene's germline CDR1 is MNHEY and CDR2 SVGAGI.

This chain connects TRBV6-1 to TRBJ1-4, with a weak D call TRBD1 (5 bases). This CDR3 has 14 residues. Germline CDR1 MNHNS, CDR2 SASEGT. Trimming removed 6 bases at V and 11 bases at J, with 19 bases between. The CDR3 coding sequence is TGTGCCAGCAGGCGGGACTTCACAGTTGGGAAACTGTTTTTT. The encoded protein is CASRRDFTVGKLFF.

The V gene is TRBV11-3, the J gene TRBJ1-1; TRBD1 matches at 7 bases. The CDR3 has 15 residues. The V gene end was trimmed by 0 bases and the J gene end by 4 bases; junction bases not matched to a gene: 5. Germline V gives CDR1 SGHNT, CDR2 YENEEA. This CDR3 reads CASSLERGPGTEAFF. CDR3 bases: TGTGCCAGCAGCTTAGAGAGGGGGCCGGGCACTGAAGCTTTCTTT.

This chain joins TRBV6-5 and TRBJ1-4; D is perhaps TRBD1 (6 bases). The germline V gene encodes CDR1 MNHEY and CDR2 SVGAGI. The CDR3 has 15 amino acids. Trimming shortened V by 6 bases and J by 3 bases, and 14 bases separated the two germline ends. In nucleotides, the CDR3 is TGTGCCAGCAGCCAATACAGGGCGGCTAATGAAAAACTGTTTTTT. Its translation is CASSQYRAANEKLFF.

The J gene is TRBJ2-7, the V gene TRBV11-3; 9 bases align to TRBD1. The germline gives CDR1 SGHNT, CDR2 YENEEA. The CDR3 runs to 16 residues. The junction had 9 bases not matched to a gene; V was cut back by 4 bases and J by 2 bases. The CDR3 reads CASSSLGQGSAYEQYF. Here the CDR3 DNA reads TGTGCCAGCAGCTCCCTGGGACAGGGCTCCGCCTACGAGCAGTACTTC.

CDR3 protein: CSAVQGANEQFF. In DNA, the CDR3 is TGCAGCGCAGTGCAGGGGGCGAATGAGCAGTTCTTC. The V and J genes are TRBV29-1 and TRBJ2-1; TRBD1 agrees at 8 bases. The V gene end was trimmed by 7 bases and the J gene end by 7 bases; junction bases not matched to a gene: 6. There are 12 residues in the CDR3. The germline V gene has CDR1 SQVTM and CDR2 ANQGSEA.

This chain uses TRBV5-1 with TRBJ1-4, with D perhaps TRBD1 (6 bases). The V end was cut by 0 bases, the J end by 7 bases, with 16 bases between. CDR1 is SGHRS and CDR2 is YFSETQ in the germline V gene. This CDR3 spans 16 amino acids. CDR3 DNA sequence: TGCGCCAGCAGCTTGGGAGGCAGGGGCAACGCTGAAAAACTGTTTTTT. It encodes CASSLGGRGNAEKLFF.

The rearrangement uses TRBV2 and TRBJ2-5; maybe TRBD2 (5 bases). The CDR3 is 13 amino acids. Germline V gene data show CDR1 as SNHLY and CDR2 as FYNNEI. V shed 6 bases and J shed 2 bases, with 10 bases lying between them. CDR3 residues: CASRGSIQETQYF. The CDR3 coding sequence is TGTGCCAGCAGGGGGAGCATACAAGAGACCCAGTACTTC. Variable domain in full (rest from reference TRBV2 and TRBJ2-5): EPEVTQTPSHQVTQMGQEVILRCVPISNHLYFYWYRQILGQKVEFLVSFYNNEISEKSEIFDDQFSVERPDGSNFTLKIRSTKLEDSAMYFCASRGSIQETQYFGPGTRLLVL.

The chain combines TRBV2 with TRBJ2-1; a possible D gene is TRBD2 (5 bases). This CDR3 region has 12 residues. Germline V gene sequence: CDR1 SNHLY, CDR2 FYNNEI. V was clipped by 8 bases and J by 9 bases, with 14 bases between them. The CDR3: CASGIGSGEQFF. The CDR3 DNA reads as TGTGCCAGCGGTATAGGGAGCGGTGAGCAGTTCTTC.

CDR3 sequence reads: CASSPGGVGGYTF. DNA for the CDR3: TGTGCCAGCAGCCCCGGAGGGGTAGGAGGCTACACCTTC. V gene TRBV9 combines with J gene TRBJ1-2; D is possibly TRBD1 (5 bases). V lost 4 bases to trimming and J lost 8 bases, with 15 bases between them. From germline, CDR1 is SGDLS and CDR2 YYNGEE. The CDR3 has 13 residues.

Comments on this clone: This sample also contains other DNA sequences that code for the same CDR3. The rearrangement links TRBV28 to TRBJ2-3; D gene uncertain. Per the germline V gene, CDR1 is MDHEN and CDR2 is SYDVKM. The CDR3 runs 14 residues. Trimming cost V 3 bases and J 1 base, with 8 bases left between them. In DNA, the CDR3 is TGTGCCAGCAGTTTTCTCAGCGGCACAGATACGCAGTATTTT. Its translation: CASSFLSGTDTQYF. Filled out from reference TRBV28 and TRBJ2-3, the complete variable domain reads DVKVTQSSRYLVKRTGEKVFLECVQDMDHENMFWYRQDPGLGLRLIYFSYDVKMKEKGDIPEGYSVSREKKERFSLILESASTNQTSMYLCASSFLSGTDTQYFGPGTRLTVL.

The chain links TRBV11-2 to TRBJ1-4, with D tentatively TRBD1 (6 bases). There are 15 residues in the CDR3. V was pared by 5 bases and J by 3 bases, with 13 bases between. Germline values: CDR1 SGHAT, CDR2 FQNNGV. CDR3 residues: CASSPHREANEKLFF. The CDR3 DNA is TGTGCCAGCAGCCCCCACAGGGAAGCTAATGAAAAACTGTTTTTT.

The chain is built from TRBV27 and TRBJ2-7; 12 bases are shared with TRBD2. The junction had 9 bases not matched to a gene; V was cut back by 9 bases and J by 6 bases. CDR1 and CDR2 from the germline V gene are MNHEY and SMNVEV (reference sequence). The CDR3 spans 14 residues. CDR3: CASRTSGNRGEQYF. The CDR3 bases are TGTGCCAGTAGGACTAGCGGGAATCGTGGCGAGCAGTACTTC.

This chain joins TRBV7-9 and TRBJ1-1; the match to TRBD1 covers 8 bases. In germline, CDR1 is SEHNR, CDR2 FQNEAQ (reference sequence). The CDR3 consists of 14 residues. V shed 5 bases, J shed 1 base, and the junction held 3 bases outside the gene matches. CDR3 amino acids: CASSQGQGNTEAFF. CDR3 nucleotides: TGTGCCAGCAGCCAAGGACAGGGGAACACTGAAGCTTTCTTT.

The chain combines TRBV30 with TRBJ2-3; D call uncertain. Trimming left V 5 bases short and J 2 bases short, with 17 bases between. The CDR3 spans 15 residues. Germline V gives CDR1 GTSNPN, CDR2 SVGIG (reference sequence). The CDR3: CAWDAEEDYTDTQYF. The DNA of the CDR3 is TGTGCCTGGGATGCCGAAGAGGATTACACAGATACGCAGTATTTT.